What follows is one TCR beta chain and its context. This entry is derived from a study of T cells in tuberculosis. Across the whole study: The T cells targeted glucose monomycolate, a mycobacterial lipid, via CD1B.

Sequenced by immunoSEQ multiplex PCR; TCRdb stores in-frame clones only, minus some. Of more than 35,000 clones in the sample, approximately 94% were seen once. Germline CDR1 and CDR2: WNHNN and SYGVQD (reference sequence). The germline V and J ends were trimmed by 0 bases and 8 bases, with 17 bases remaining between them. The CDR3 length is 16 residues. The chain is built from TRBV10-1 and TRBJ1-3; D uncertain. Input material: PBMCs. The sequence came from a donor between 5 and 29 years old with latent tuberculosis or without tuberculosis infection. Some clones in this sample may be carry-over from other donors' samples. The CDR3 coding sequence is TGCGCCAGCAGTGAGTCGGCTAGGAGGTTCGAGGACACCATATATTTT. Translation gives CASSESARRFEDTIYF.